The 21 T cell receptor beta chains listed next were all sequenced from one sample in a study of T cell responses to AZD1222 COVID-19 vaccine. This table comes from immunoSEQ multiplex PCR, and its TCRdb copy is limited to in-frame clones, with some not included. The table lists under 200,000 clones, 94% of them singletons. The sample was peripheral blood, taken on day 0 of AZD1222 vaccination. The receptors shown here come from an adult in good health.

This clone appeared a single time. The chain links TRBV30 to TRBJ2-3; D uncertain. Germline loops: CDR1 GTSNPN, CDR2 SVGIG (reference sequence). Trimming pared 2 bases from V and 4 bases from J, leaving 10 bases between. The CDR3 has 13 amino acids. The CDR3 sequence: CAWSLGPADTQYF. CDR3 bases: TGTGCCTGGAGTTTAGGACCTGCAGATACGCAGTATTTT.

This clone has a single count. The chain joins TRBV5-1 to TRBJ1-6, with D perhaps matching TRBD1 (5 bases). The CDR3 is made up of 15 amino acids. Looked up from germline, CDR1 is SGHRS and CDR2 is YFSETQ. V lost 2 bases and J lost 8, with 14 bases in between. CDR3 in amino acids: CASSFIQGGDSPLHF. For the CDR3, the DNA is TGCGCCAGCAGCTTTATCCAGGGTGGGGATTCACCCCTCCACTTT.

The chain couples TRBV5-1 to TRBJ2-7, with D possibly matching TRBD1 (5 bases). CDR3 length: 13 amino acids. Germline loops: CDR1 SGHRS, CDR2 YFSETQ. V lost 1 base to trimming and J lost 3 bases, with 8 bases between them. This chain's CDR3 is CASSLLDSYEQYF. For the CDR3, the DNA is TGCGCCAGCAGCTTGCTTGACAGCTACGAGCAGTACTTC.

The rearrangement joins TRBV11-2 to TRBJ2-5; D might be TRBD1 or TRBD2, each matching 5 bases. Germline CDR1 and CDR2: SGHAT and FQNNGV. Trimming left V 5 bases short and J 2 bases short, with 12 bases between. The CDR3 is made up of 14 amino acids. CDR3 in amino acids: CASSRQGPQETQYF. In DNA form, the CDR3 reads TGTGCCAGCAGCCGGCAGGGACCACAAGAGACCCAGTACTTC.

The V and J genes are TRBV5-1 and TRBJ2-7; D remains unclear. V lost 0 bases to trimming and J lost 7 bases, with 20 bases between them. This CDR3 contains 16 residues. CDR1 and CDR2 (germline): SGHRS, YFSETQ. CDR3 bases: TGCGCCAGCAGCTTGGGTCGGAGTCCTGGTGTGGGGGAGCAGTACTTC. Protein sequence: CASSLGRSPGVGEQYF.

The chain carries TRBV18 and TRBJ2-7; unclear D gene. Germline V gene lookup returns CDR1 KGHSH and CDR2 LQKENI. V lost 3 bases, J lost 2 bases, and 11 bases lay in between. The CDR3 sequence is 14 residues long. CDR3 coding DNA: TGTGCCAGCTCACCTTCGGCAGAAACCTACGAGCAGTACTTC. As protein: CASSPSAETYEQYF. The variable domain in full, completed from reference TRBV18 and TRBJ2-7, reads NAGVMQNPRHLVRRRGQEARLRCSPMKGHSHVYWYRQLPEEGLKFMVYLQKENIIDESGMPKERFSAEFPKEGPSILRIQQVVRGDSAAYFCASSPSAETYEQYFGPGTRLTVT.

V is TRBV12-5 and J is TRBJ2-1, with D perhaps TRBD2 (6 bases). The CDR3 is 15 amino acids. CDR1 is LGHNT, CDR2 FRNRAP, per germline. Trimming cost V 6 bases and J 1 base, with 13 bases left between them. CDR3 sequence: CASGVGGMSYNEQFF. The CDR3 DNA reads TGTGCTAGTGGGGTCGGGGGAATGTCCTACAATGAGCAGTTCTTC.

The chain links TRBV4-1 to TRBJ1-1, with 9 positions matching TRBD1. V was pared by 2 bases and J by 7 bases, with 23 bases of the junction left unmatched. The CDR3 covers 20 residues. The germline V gene encodes CDR1 MGHRA and CDR2 YSYEKL. CDR3 loop: CASSQRWGGTGTPLRIEAFF. The CDR3 DNA is TGCGCCAGCAGCCAAAGATGGGGAGGGACAGGGACCCCACTTCGGATTGAAGCTTTCTTT.

This chain uses TRBV5-1 with TRBJ1-1; 7 bases are shared with TRBD1. There are 14 residues in the CDR3. CDR1 and CDR2 (germline): SGHRS, YFSETQ. J lost 4 bases, V lost 3 bases, and 6 bases had no gene match. The CDR3 DNA is TGCGCCAGCAGCTCCTCAGGGGGTAGCACTGAAGCTTTCTTT. Amino acids: CASSSSGGSTEAFF.

V gene TRBV3-1 (or the pseudogene TRBV3-2) combines with J gene TRBJ2-2; 10 bases map to TRBD2. Germline V gene sequence: CDR1 LGHDT, CDR2 YNNKEL (reference sequence). The V segment lost 2 bases and the J segment 8 bases; nucleotides outside the gene matches: 11. This CDR3 has 17 residues. The CDR3 DNA reads as TGTGCCAGCAGCCAACTAGCGGGAGTTTCTAAGTCTGGGGAGCTGTTTTTT. Translating gives CASSQLAGVSKSGELFF.

The rearrangement uses TRBV5-1 and TRBJ1-1; maybe TRBD1 (5 bases). From germline, CDR1 is SGHRS and CDR2 YFSETQ. The V and J ends lost 1 base and 4 bases respectively, with 8 bases between them. This CDR3 contains 13 residues. The CDR3, as DNA: TGCGCCAGCAGCTTGTTTGGGGCCACTGAAGCTTTCTTT. It translates to CASSLFGATEAFF.

The chain combines TRBV6-1 with TRBJ2-7, with D unclear. The CDR3 consists of 16 residues. CDR1 is MNHNS, CDR2 SASEGT, per germline. V was trimmed by 4 bases and J by 2 bases, leaving 18 bases between them. In DNA, the CDR3 is TGTGCCAGCAGTGCTGTGGTGGGTCGAAGGACCTACGAGCAGTACTTC. This translates into CASSAVVGRRTYEQYF.

The chain carries TRBV7-9 and TRBJ1-1, with D hard to call. Per germline, CDR1 SEHNR and CDR2 FQNEAQ (reference sequence). The V end was cut by 7 bases, the J end by 3 bases, with 6 bases between. This CDR3 has 11 amino acids. Written as DNA, the CDR3 is TGTGCCAGCATCCAAGACACTGAAGCTTTCTTT. Amino acid sequence: CASIQDTEAFF.

The rearrangement joins TRBV5-5 to TRBJ2-1, with D tentatively TRBD1 or TRBD2 (5 bases each). The germline V gene encodes CDR1 SGHKS and CDR2 YYEKEE (reference sequence). Trimming shortened V by 0 bases and J by 7 bases, and 11 bases separated the two germline ends. The CDR3 has 14 residues. The CDR3 is CASSLAGTPNEQFF. The CDR3 DNA is TGTGCCAGCAGCTTGGCCGGGACCCCGAATGAGCAGTTCTTC.

The chain has TRBV30 and TRBJ1-3; no reliable D call. The V gene lost 5 bases and the J gene lost 0 bases, with 8 bases spanning the gap. Germline assignment: CDR1 GTSNPN and CDR2 SVGIG (reference sequence). This CDR3 spans 13 amino acids. The CDR3 region has the DNA TGTGCCTGGCAACAGAGCTCTGGAAACACCATATATTTT. This translates into CAWQQSSGNTIYF.

The CDR3: CASSGSSFLQFF. Here the CDR3 DNA reads TGTGCCAGCAGTGGATCTAGCTTCTTGCAGTTCTTC. The J gene is TRBJ2-1, the V gene TRBV2; tentatively, D is TRBD2 (5 bases). The V end lost 4 bases, the J end lost 12 bases, and 13 bases lay between the germline ends. The germline gives CDR1 SNHLY, CDR2 FYNNEI. The CDR3 sequence is 12 residues long.

The chain uses TRBV5-4 and TRBJ2-2; a weak D match, TRBD1 (5 bases). The CDR3 sequence is 14 residues long. V was trimmed by 2 bases and J by 1 base, leaving 6 bases between them. Germline CDR1 is SGHNT and CDR2 is YYREEE (reference sequence). The CDR3 DNA reads as TGTGCCAGCAGCTTAGGGGTGAACACCGGGGAGCTGTTTTTT. Residues: CASSLGVNTGELFF. Full variable domain (rest looked up from reference TRBV5-4 and TRBJ2-2): ETGVTQSPTHLIKTRGQQVTLRCSSQSGHNTVSWYQQALGQGPQFIFQYYREEENGRGNFPPRFSGLQFPNYSSELNVNALELDDSALYLCASSLGVNTGELFFGEGSRLTVL.

The chain joins TRBV30 to TRBJ1-2; unclear D gene. CDR3 size: 12 residues. Germline lookup yields CDR1 GTSNPN and CDR2 SVGIG (reference sequence). This CDR3 reads CADRTDPNGYTF. CDR3 nucleotides: TGTGCAGACCGGACGGACCCGAATGGCTACACCTTC.

The rearrangement uses TRBV6-5 and TRBJ1-2, with 10 bases aligning to TRBD1. The J segment lost 6 bases and the V segment lost 2 bases, leaving 3 bases of the junction unmatched. The germline V gene has CDR1 MNHEY and CDR2 SVGAGI. The length of the CDR3 is 14 residues. The CDR3 is CASSYRGQGNGYTF. The CDR3, as DNA: TGTGCCAGCAGTTACAGGGGACAGGGGAATGGCTACACCTTC.

This chain joins TRBV5-6 and TRBJ1-1, with D possibly being TRBD1 (6 bases). CDR1 and CDR2 from the germline V gene are SGHDT and YYEEEE. This CDR3 contains 13 residues. Trimming left V 7 bases short and J 1 base short, with 11 bases between. CDR3 residues: CASLGQTNTEAFF. In DNA form, the CDR3 reads TGTGCCAGCCTAGGACAGACGAACACTGAAGCTTTCTTT.

The genes are TRBV6-2 or TRBV6-3 and TRBJ2-1; TRBD1 might be the D (6 bases). The CDR3 extends over 16 amino acids. Germline V lookup: CDR1 MNHEY, CDR2 SVGEGT. V shed 6 bases and J shed 2 bases, with 17 bases lying between them. CDR3 bases: TGTGCCAGCAGCCACTCGTCCAGGGGCACCTACAATGAGCAGTTCTTC. It is translated as CASSHSSRGTYNEQFF.